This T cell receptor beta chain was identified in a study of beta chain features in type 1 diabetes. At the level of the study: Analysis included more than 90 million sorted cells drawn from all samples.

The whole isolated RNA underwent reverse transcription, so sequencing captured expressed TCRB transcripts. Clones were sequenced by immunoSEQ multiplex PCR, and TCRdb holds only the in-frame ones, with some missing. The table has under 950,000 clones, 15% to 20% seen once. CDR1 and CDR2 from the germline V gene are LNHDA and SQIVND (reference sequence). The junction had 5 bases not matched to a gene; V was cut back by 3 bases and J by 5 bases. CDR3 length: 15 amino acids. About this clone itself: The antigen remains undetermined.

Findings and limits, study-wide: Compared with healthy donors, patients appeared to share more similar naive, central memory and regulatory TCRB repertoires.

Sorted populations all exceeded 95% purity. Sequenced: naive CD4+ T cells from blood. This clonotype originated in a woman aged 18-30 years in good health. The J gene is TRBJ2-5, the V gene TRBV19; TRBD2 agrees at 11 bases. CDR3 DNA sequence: TGTGCCAGTAGTATGTTGACTAGCGGGAAGGAGACCCAGTACTTC. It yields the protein CASSMLTSGKETQYF.